These 12 T cell receptor beta chains came from one sample sequenced in a study of CD8+CD57+ T cells in acquired aplastic anemia (dated by TCRdb to between 2017 and 2018). Flow cytometry had shown CD8+CD57+ cell expansion in the patients selected for sequencing. Sequencing took place on an Illumina HiSeq 2000. Genomic DNA was used as template for profiling of TCR beta VDJ combinations and CDR3 sequences. TCRdb itself trimmed the public reads at Q25 with fastp, ran MiXCR and retained productive beta chains. Each CDR3 protein gets just one entry, which takes the most common genes and DNA from the rows behind it. This sample has under 350,000 distinct CDR3 sequences in its table, and 56% of those were observed once. The leading ten clones occupy under 1.5% of the sample. The sequenced sample consisted of sorted CD4+, CD8+, or CD8+CD57+ T cells (not recorded which) from PBMCs. Receptor source: a human donor with aplastic anemia.

The V gene is TRBV25-1, the J gene TRBJ2-2; no definite D call. Trimming left V 8 bases short and J 3 bases short, with 10 bases between. Germline V gives CDR1 MGHDK, CDR2 SYGVNS. The CDR3 contains 13 residues. The CDR3 coding sequence is TGTGCCAGCTCCGCTCATTACACCGGGGAGCTGTTTTTT. Residues: CASSAHYTGELFF.

This clonotype was found a few times. This chain's CDR3 is CASSFGGGETQYF. The CDR3 DNA sequence: TGTGCCAGCAGCTTCGGTGGGGGGGAGACCCAGTACTTC. The chain is built from TRBV7-3 and TRBJ2-5, with D tentatively TRBD2 (6 bases). V shed 3 bases and J shed 5 bases, with 10 bases lying between them. Germline V lookup: CDR1 SGHTA, CDR2 FQGTGA. The CDR3 is made up of 13 amino acids.

The table lists this clonotype with a few counts. This chain joins TRBV9 and TRBJ2-2; perhaps TRBD2 as D (5 bases). Germline assignment: CDR1 SGDLS and CDR2 YYNGEE. Trimming removed 3 bases at V and 4 bases at J, with 7 bases between. The CDR3 has 13 residues. This CDR3 reads CASSEDFTGELFF. The DNA of the CDR3 is TGTGCCAGCAGCGAGGACTTCACCGGGGAGCTGTTTTTT.

Concerning this clonotype: The final CDR3 position lacks the conserved phenylalanine or tryptophan, pointing to a likely read error. This rearrangement joins TRBV25-1 to TRBJ2-7; 8 bases align to TRBD1. The CDR3 contains 15 residues. The germline CDR1 and CDR2 sequences are MGHDK and SYGVNS. V trimming: 5 bases; J trimming: 3 bases; junction bases outside the gene matches: 9. CDR3 bases: TGTGCCAGCAGTTCCGCCGGGACAGGTAACTACGAGCAGTACCTC. Its translation is CASSSAGTGNYEQYL.

In its sample, this clonotype was seen once. The chain employs TRBV24-1 and TRBJ1-5; the D is unclear. Germline assignment: CDR1 KGHDR and CDR2 SFDVKD. V was cut by 3 bases and J by 5 bases, with 13 bases left in between. This CDR3 has 15 residues. The CDR3 loop reads CATSDGPFLHQPQHF. CDR3 sequence (DNA): TGTGCCACCAGTGATGGGCCCTTTCTGCATCAGCCCCAGCATTTT.

For this clonotype: This may be a read error: a much more frequent sequence differs by one nucleotide. The chain carries TRBV7-3 and TRBJ1-1; the D is unclear. Germline CDR1 SGHTA, CDR2 FQGTGA. Trimming removed 5 bases at V and 1 base at J, with 8 bases between. The CDR3 is 13 amino acids. The CDR3 coding sequence is TGTGCCAGCAGCAACCAAGAGAACACTGAAGCTTTCTTT. Translation gives CASSNQENTEAFF.

J is TRBJ2-1 and V is TRBV7-9, with 12 bases lining up with TRBD2. This CDR3 spans 16 amino acids. V lost 4 bases, J lost 6 bases, and 7 bases stayed unmatched. The germline CDR1 and CDR2 sequences are SEHNR and FQNEAQ (reference sequence). The CDR3 DNA reads as TGTGCCAGCAGCTCCACTAGCGGGAGGAGCGGCAATGAGCAGTTCTTC. This gives the protein CASSSTSGRSGNEQFF.

This clonotype was observed a handful of times. This rearrangement joins TRBV2 to TRBJ2-3, with 11 bases lining up with TRBD2. With V trimmed by 5 bases and J by 5 bases, 9 bases remained unmatched. The length of the CDR3 is 16 residues. Germline V gives CDR1 SNHLY, CDR2 FYNNEI. CDR3 sequence: CASSQLAGVFGDTQYF. The CDR3 coding sequence is TGTGCCAGCAGTCAACTAGCGGGAGTGTTCGGAGATACGCAGTATTTT.

This chain connects TRBV20-1 to TRBJ1-4; the D is unclear. V lost 0 bases to trimming and J lost 0 bases, with 14 bases between them. This CDR3 has 17 amino acids. Germline CDR1 DFQATT, CDR2 SNEGSKA (reference sequence). The CDR3 reads CSARDAGRQATNEKLFF. CDR3 sequence (DNA): TGCAGTGCTAGAGATGCAGGCAGACAAGCAACTAATGAAAAACTGTTTTTT.

The gene calls are TRBV27 and TRBJ2-3; D may be TRBD2 (5 bases). The CDR3 spans 14 residues. V was cut by 8 bases and J by 4 bases, with 16 bases left in between. Looked up from germline, CDR1 is MNHEY and CDR2 is SMNVEV (reference sequence). CDR3 loop: CASGKGLEADTQYF. The CDR3, as DNA: TGTGCCAGCGGGAAGGGATTGGAGGCAGATACGCAGTATTTT.

At least ten counts were recorded for this clonotype. The CDR3 bases are TGTGCCAGCAGTGAAATGCCTGGGGGAAACATTCAGTACTTC. Translating gives CASSEMPGGNIQYF. This chain connects TRBV2 to TRBJ2-4; the D call may be TRBD1 or TRBD2 (5 bases each). The germline V and J ends were trimmed by 2 bases and 6 bases, with 11 bases remaining between them. Per the germline V gene, CDR1 is SNHLY and CDR2 is FYNNEI. This CDR3 has 14 residues.

The V gene is TRBV20-1, the J gene TRBJ2-5; 10 nucleotides align to TRBD1. Germline V gives CDR1 DFQATT, CDR2 SNEGSKA (reference sequence). There are 13 residues in the CDR3. The V gene end was trimmed by 6 bases and the J gene end by 5 bases; junction bases not matched to a gene: 6. CDR3 sequence: CSARQGARETQYF. The DNA of the CDR3 is TGCAGTGCCCGACAGGGGGCTAGGGAGACCCAGTACTTC.